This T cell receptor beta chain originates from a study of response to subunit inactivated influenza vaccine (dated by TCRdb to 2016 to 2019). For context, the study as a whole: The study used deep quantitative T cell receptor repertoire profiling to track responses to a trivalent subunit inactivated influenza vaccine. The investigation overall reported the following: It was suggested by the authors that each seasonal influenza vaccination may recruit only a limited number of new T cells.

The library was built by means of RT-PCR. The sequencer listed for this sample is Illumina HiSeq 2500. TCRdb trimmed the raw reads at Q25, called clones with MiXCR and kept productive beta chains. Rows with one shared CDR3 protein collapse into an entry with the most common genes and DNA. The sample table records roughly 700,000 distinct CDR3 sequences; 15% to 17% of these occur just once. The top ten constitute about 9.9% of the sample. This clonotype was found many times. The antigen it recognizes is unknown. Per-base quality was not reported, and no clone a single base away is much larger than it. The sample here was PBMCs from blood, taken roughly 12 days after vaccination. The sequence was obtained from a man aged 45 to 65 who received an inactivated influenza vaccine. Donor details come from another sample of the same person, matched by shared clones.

The nucleotide sequence reads as follows: TGTGCCAGCAGCTTAGTTAGCGGGGCAACAGATACGCAGTATTTT. This yields the protein CASSLVSGATDTQYF. Recombination linked TRBV7-2 to TRBJ2-3; 8 bases in the middle match TRBD2. The CDR3, from cysteine to phenylalanine, totals 15 residues. Only the CDR3 part of the read is kept: 45 bases, read in frame from the first base. CDR1 and CDR2 (SGHTA, FQGNSA) derive from the germline V gene. Trimming leaves V shorter by 1 base and J shorter by 3 bases, with the junction holding 3 bases beyond the gene matches.